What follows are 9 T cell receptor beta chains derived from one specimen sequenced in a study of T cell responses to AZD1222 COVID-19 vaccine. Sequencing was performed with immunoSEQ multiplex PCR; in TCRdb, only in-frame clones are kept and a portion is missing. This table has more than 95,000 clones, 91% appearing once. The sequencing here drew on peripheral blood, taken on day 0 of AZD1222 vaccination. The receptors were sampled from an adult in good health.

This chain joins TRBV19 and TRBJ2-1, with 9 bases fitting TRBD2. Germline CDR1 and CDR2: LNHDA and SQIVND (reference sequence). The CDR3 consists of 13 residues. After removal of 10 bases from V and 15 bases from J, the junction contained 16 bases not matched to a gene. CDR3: CATRASGAGEGFF. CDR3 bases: TGTGCCACAAGGGCTAGCGGGGCCGGGGAAGGGTTCTTC. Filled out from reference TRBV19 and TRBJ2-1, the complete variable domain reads DGGITQSPKYLFRKEGQNVTLSCEQNLNHDAMYWYRQDPGQGLRLIYYSQIVNDFQKGDIAEGYSVSREKKESFPLTVTSAQKNPTAFYLCATRASGAGEGFFGPGTRLTVL.

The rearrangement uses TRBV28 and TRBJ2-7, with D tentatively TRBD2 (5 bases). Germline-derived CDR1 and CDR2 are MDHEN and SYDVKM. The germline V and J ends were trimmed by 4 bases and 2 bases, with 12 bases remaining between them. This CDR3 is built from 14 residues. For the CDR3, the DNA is TGTGCCAGCAGTTCCTTAGCGTCGACCTACGAGCAGTACTTC. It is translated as CASSSLASTYEQYF.

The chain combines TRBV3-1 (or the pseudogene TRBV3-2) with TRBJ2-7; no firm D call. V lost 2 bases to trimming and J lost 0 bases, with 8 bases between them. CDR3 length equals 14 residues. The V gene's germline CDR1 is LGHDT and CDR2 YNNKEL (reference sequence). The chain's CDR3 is CASSQRQSSYEQYF. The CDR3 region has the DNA TGTGCCAGCAGCCAAAGGCAGAGCTCCTACGAGCAGTACTTC.

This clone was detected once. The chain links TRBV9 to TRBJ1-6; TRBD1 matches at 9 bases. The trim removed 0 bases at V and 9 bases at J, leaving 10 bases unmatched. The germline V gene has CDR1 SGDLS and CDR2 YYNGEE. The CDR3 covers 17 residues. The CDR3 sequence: CASSVGDGGQGGSPLHF. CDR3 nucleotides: TGTGCCAGCAGCGTAGGAGATGGGGGACAGGGTGGTTCACCCCTCCACTTT.

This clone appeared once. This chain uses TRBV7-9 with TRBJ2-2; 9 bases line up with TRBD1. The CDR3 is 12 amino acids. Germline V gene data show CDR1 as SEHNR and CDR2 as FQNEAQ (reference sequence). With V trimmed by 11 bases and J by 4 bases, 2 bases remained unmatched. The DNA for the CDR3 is TGTGCCGGGGACAGGGTCACCGGGGAGCTGTTTTTT. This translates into CAGDRVTGELFF. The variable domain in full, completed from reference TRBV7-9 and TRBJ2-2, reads DTGVSQNPRHKITKRGQNVTFRCDPISEHNRLYWYRQTLGQGPEFLTYFQNEAQLEKSRLLSDRFSAERPKGSFSTLEIQRTEQGDSAMYLCAGDRVTGELFFGEGSRLTVL.

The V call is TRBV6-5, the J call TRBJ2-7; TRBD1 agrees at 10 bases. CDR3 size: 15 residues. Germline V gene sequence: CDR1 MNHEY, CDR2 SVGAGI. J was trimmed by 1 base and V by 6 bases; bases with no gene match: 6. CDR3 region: CASRPTGGGSYEQYF. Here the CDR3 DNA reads TGTGCCAGCAGGCCGACAGGGGGCGGGTCCTACGAGCAGTACTTC.

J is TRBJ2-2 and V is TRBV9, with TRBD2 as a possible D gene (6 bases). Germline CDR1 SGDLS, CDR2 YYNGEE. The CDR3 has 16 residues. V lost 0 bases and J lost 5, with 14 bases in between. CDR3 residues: CASSVVSGLTTGELFF. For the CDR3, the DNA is TGTGCCAGCAGCGTAGTAAGTGGACTAACTACCGGGGAGCTGTTTTTT.

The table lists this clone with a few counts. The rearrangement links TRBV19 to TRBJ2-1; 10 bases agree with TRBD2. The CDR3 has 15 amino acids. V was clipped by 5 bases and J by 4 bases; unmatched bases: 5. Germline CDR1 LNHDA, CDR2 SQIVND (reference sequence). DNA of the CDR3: TGTGCCAGTAGTCCCGGGACTAGCGATTACAATGAGCAGTTCTTC. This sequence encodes CASSPGTSDYNEQFF.

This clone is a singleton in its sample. This CDR3 is CASSLGGLAGNQETQYF. CDR3 DNA: TGTGCCAGCAGCTTAGGGGGACTAGCGGGTAACCAAGAGACCCAGTACTTC. The chain recombines TRBV7-2 with TRBJ2-5; 12 nucleotides align to TRBD2. With V trimmed by 1 base and J by 0 bases, 3 bases remained unmatched. CDR3 length: 17 residues. CDR1 SGHTA and CDR2 FQGNSA come from the germline V gene.